Listed below are T cell receptor beta chains from one sample, sequenced in a study of T-cell reconstitution after alpha-beta-depleted transplantation in children. TCRdb called the PCR reads again in MiXCR, with one record for every CDR3 protein. The profile shows hundreds of thousands of distinct CDR3 sequences, roughly a tenth of them singletons. This specimen consisted of PBMCs, obtained before TCRalphabeta/CD19-depleted stem cell transplant. These receptors all stem from a boy under two years old with acute myeloid leukemia, due to receive a stem cell transplant. Both conserved end residues are part of each CDR3. The D gene is left open where the match is weak. Size is omitted from some rows. Given values are once, few, many or a class for expanded clones.

NA	TRBJ2-5	14	many	TRBV4-2	CASSQDASQETQYF	TGTGCCAGCAGCCAAGACGCCAGCCAAGAGACCCAGTACTTC
TRBD2	TRBJ2-1	16	many	TRBV7-8	CASSPIRTSLYNEQFF	TGTGCCAGCAGCCCTATCCGGACTAGCCTTTACAATGAGCAGTTCTTC
NA	TRBJ2-3	18	NA	TRBV6-2/TRBV6-3	CASSFFPNGLEPRDTQYF	TGTGCCAGCAGTTTCTTCCCTAACGGACTTGAACCTCGCGATACGCAGTATTTT
TRBD2	TRBJ2-7	14	many	TRBV6-2/TRBV6-3	CASSKTRLASEQYF	TGTGCCAGCAGTAAAACCCGACTAGCCTCCGAGCAGTACTTC
TRBD1	TRBJ1-3	17	few	TRBV15	CATSAQQGRPSGNTIYF	TGTGCCACCAGCGCCCAACAGGGGCGCCCCTCTGGAAACACCATATATTTT
NA	TRBJ2-1	12	NA	TRBV3-1	CASSLTGSSQFF	TGTGCCAGCAGTCTTACCGGGAGTAGCCAGTTCTTC
NA	TRBJ1-1	14	many	TRBV28	CASSLASLNTEAFF	TGTGCCAGCAGTTTAGCCAGCTTGAACACTGAAGCTTTCTTT
NA	TRBJ2-3	13	many	TRBV18	CASSPQGKDTQYF	TGTGCCAGCTCACCGCAGGGTAAAGATACGCAGTATTTT
NA	TRBJ2-7	15	many	TRBV5-1	CASFRSPVELYEQYF	TGCGCCAGCTTTCGTTCGCCGGTGGAACTTTACGAGCAGTACTTC
NA	TRBJ2-7	12	many	TRBV12-3/TRBV12-4	CASNLRGNEQYF	TGTGCCAGCAACCTTCGGGGAAACGAGCAGTACTTC
TRBD2	TRBJ2-3	16	few	TRBV10-3	CAISLTSGYTTDTQYF	TGTGCCATCAGCTTGACTAGCGGGTATACCACAGATACGCAGTATTTT
NA	TRBJ2-7	16	few	TRBV7-9	CASSLAHTTPSYEQYF	TGTGCCAGCAGCTTAGCGCATACTACCCCTTCCTACGAGCAGTACTTC
TRBD2	TRBJ2-7	17	medium-sized	TRBV2	CASSETGTSGLYYEQYF	TGTGCCAGCAGCGAGACCGGGACTAGCGGACTATACTACGAGCAGTACTTC
TRBD1	TRBJ1-4	17	many	TRBV6-5	CASSSAGTGQGRGKLFF	TGTGCCAGCAGTTCCGCCGGGACAGGGCAGGGCAGGGGAAAACTGTTTTTT
NA	TRBJ2-3	15	few	TRBV28	CASSLSWGSTDTQYF	TGTGCCAGCAGTTTAAGTTGGGGGAGCACAGATACGCAGTATTTT
NA	TRBJ1-2	13	many	TRBV10-3	CAIDSGRAYGYTF	TGTGCCATCGATTCCGGGCGGGCTTATGGCTACACCTTC
NA	TRBJ2-1	14	many	TRBV7-2	CASHLRGPYNEQFF	TGTGCCAGCCATCTCAGGGGCCCCTACAATGAGCAGTTCTTC
NA	TRBJ1-5	17	few	TRBV5-1	CASSLVKGPWGNQPQHF	TGCGCCAGCAGCTTAGTGAAGGGACCTTGGGGCAATCAGCCCCAGCATTTT
NA	TRBJ2-7	12	many	TRBV7-8	CASSLGGSEQYF	TGCGCCAGCAGCTTGGGGGGATCCGAGCAGTACTTC
NA	TRBJ2-7	13	NA	TRBV30	CAWRSPTDYAQYF	TGTGCCTGGAGGTCCCCGACGGACTACGCGCAGTACTTC
NA	TRBJ2-3	17	NA	TRBV20-1	CSASTGFYSLGTDTQYF	TGCAGTGCGTCAACAGGGTTCTACTCACTAGGAACAGATACGCAGTATTTT
NA	TRBJ2-3	14	many	TRBV28	CASRPGAGADTQYF	TGTGCCAGCAGACCGGGGGCCGGGGCAGATACGCAGTATTTT
NA	TRBJ2-7	13	NA	TRBV7-6	CASSPVHRYDQYF	TGTGCCAGCAGCCCGGTTCACCGATACGATCAGTACTTC
NA	TRBJ1-5	12	many	TRBV29-1	CSVQGNNQPQHF	TGCAGCGTTCAGGGAAACAATCAGCCCCAGCATTTT
TRBD2	TRBJ2-6	17	few	TRBV5-1	CASSRTSGSPGANVLTF	TGCGCCAGCAGCCGGACTAGCGGGAGTCCTGGGGCCAACGTCCTGACTTTC
NA	TRBJ2-1	16	many	TRBV7-9	CASSPMGTSSYNEQFF	TGTGCCAGCAGCCCAATGGGCACGAGCTCCTACAATGAGCAGTTCTTC
TRBD1	TRBJ1-5	16	many	TRBV5-1	CASSFDGTGGSQPQHF	TGCGCCAGCAGCTTCGATGGGACAGGGGGAAGTCAGCCCCAGCATTTT
NA	TRBJ2-7	16	many	TRBV9	CASSVGPQAYTYEQYF	TGTGCCAGCAGCGTAGGGCCACAGGCCTATACCTACGAGCAGTACTTC
NA	TRBJ2-7	12	many	TRBV29-1	CSVGVGADEQYF	TGCAGCGTTGGCGTAGGGGCAGACGAGCAGTACTTC
NA	TRBJ1-2	12	many	TRBV6-1	CASSAANYGYTF	TGTGCCAGCAGTGCAGCTAACTATGGCTACACCTTC
NA	TRBJ1-2	10	many	TRBV2	CASRGRGYTF	TGTGCCAGCAGAGGGAGAGGCTACACCTTC
NA	TRBJ2-7	12	many	TRBV29-1	CSVDKAGNEQYF	TGCAGCGTTGACAAGGCGGGGAACGAGCAGTACTTC
NA	TRBJ1-1	14	many	TRBV7-9	CASSPPGPWAEAFF	TGTGCCAGCAGCCCCCCGGGTCCCTGGGCTGAAGCTTTCTTT
TRBD2	TRBJ2-7	15	many	TRBV29-1	CSVEDTLADSYEQYF	TGCAGCGTTGAAGATACACTAGCGGACTCCTACGAGCAGTACTTC
NA	TRBJ2-7	14	many	TRBV27	CASSLGPDSYEQYF	TGTGCCAGCAGCCTGGGTCCAGACTCCTACGAGCAGTACTTC
TRBD2	TRBJ2-2	16	NA	TRBV19	CASRRNLAGGPGELFF	TGTGCCAGTAGGCGAAACTTAGCGGGAGGGCCCGGGGAGCTGTTTTTT
NA	TRBJ1-3	15	few	TRBV12-3/TRBV12-4	CASSLAGTVGNTIYF	TGTGCCAGCAGTTTAGCGGGGACGGTCGGAAACACCATATATTTT
TRBD2	TRBJ2-5	17	many	TRBV28	CASSPIGSGGLRETQYF	TGTGCCAGCAGCCCAATCGGGAGCGGGGGGCTTAGAGAGACCCAGTACTTC
TRBD1	TRBJ2-7	15	many	TRBV10-3	CAITRGTGSNYEQYF	TGTGCCATCACTCGGGGGACAGGGAGTAACTACGAGCAGTACTTC
TRBD2	TRBJ2-1	12	many	TRBV20-1	CSAIAGEGEQFF	TGCAGTGCTATCGCGGGAGAGGGTGAGCAGTTCTTC
NA	TRBJ1-3	15	many	TRBV28	CASSLTQGRSNTIYF	TGTGCCAGCAGTTTAACTCAGGGTCGGAGTAACACCATATATTTT
TRBD1	TRBJ1-6	13	NA	TRBV5-1	CASRTGENSPLHF	TGCGCCAGCCGGACAGGGGAAAATTCACCCCTCCACTTT
TRBD1	TRBJ2-7	15	NA	TRBV5-1	CASSYRDRGRGEQYF	TGCGCCAGCAGCTACCGGGACAGGGGGCGCGGCGAGCAGTACTTC
NA	TRBJ2-1	13	many	TRBV9	CASNTRGYNEQFF	TGTGCCAGCAATACTAGGGGGTACAATGAGCAGTTCTTC
NA	TRBJ1-6	15	many	TRBV20-1	CSSFGAVNQFSPLHF	TGCAGCTCTTTTGGGGCAGTTAACCAATTTTCACCCCTCCACTTT
TRBD1	TRBJ2-7	15	many	TRBV5-1	CASSPYPGQGYEQYF	TGCGCCAGCAGCCCTTACCCGGGACAGGGATACGAGCAGTACTTC
NA	TRBJ2-7	15	many	TRBV12-3/TRBV12-4	CASSPTPVGGDEQYF	TGTGCCAGCAGTCCAACCCCCGTAGGGGGAGACGAGCAGTACTTC
NA	TRBJ1-3	15	NA	TRBV30	CAWTKPQGPGNTIYF	TGTGCCTGGACTAAACCCCAGGGGCCTGGAAACACCATATATTTT
TRBD1	TRBJ2-7	18	many	TRBV5-1	CASSPLGQGTRYSYEQYF	TGCGCCAGCAGCCCTTTGGGACAGGGGACGCGATACAGCTACGAGCAGTACTTC
TRBD2	TRBJ2-5	18	few	TRBV5-1	CASSLGPTSGGPQETQYF	TGCGCCAGCAGCTTGGGTCCGACCAGCGGGGGCCCCCAAGAGACCCAGTACTTC
NA	TRBJ2-1	17	NA	TRBV12-3/TRBV12-4	CASSFRGLGGKNNEQFF	TGTGCCAGCAGTTTCCGGGGGCTCGGCGGGAAGAACAATGAGCAGTTCTTC
TRBD2	TRBJ2-1	15	NA	TRBV2	CASSEWTSLYNEQFF	TGTGCCAGCAGTGAGTGGACTAGCTTATACAATGAGCAGTTCTTC